The entry below describes one T cell receptor (beta chain). Antigen specificity is unknown. This record comes from a study of cytomegalovirus exposure and HLA in healthy donors. Looking at the study overall: Early release data held approximately 81 million unique TCRs from HLA-typed donors. Broader study findings: Across donors, sequencing depth was assumed by presence/absence analyses to be roughly uniform.

The PCR ran on 60 Vbeta and 13 Jbeta primers. Sequencing used immunoSEQ multiplex PCR; TCRdb keeps in-frame clones, though not all of them. The top ten hold roughly 25% of the sample, which has over 70,000 clones, nearly 80% seen once. V was shortened by 7 bases and J by 2 bases, with 12 bases between the two germline ends. Germline assignment: CDR1 MNHEY and CDR2 SMNVEV (reference sequence). The CDR3 is made up of 15 amino acids. The J gene is TRBJ1-6, the V gene TRBV27, with D possibly matching TRBD1 (5 bases). The clonotype originates from a woman in her forties or fifties in good health and CMV-seropositive. The sequenced sample was PBMCs. The CDR3 sequence is CASTAQGTYNSPLHF. The CDR3 nucleotides are TGTGCCAGCACCGCCCAGGGCACCTATAATTCACCCCTCCACTTT.